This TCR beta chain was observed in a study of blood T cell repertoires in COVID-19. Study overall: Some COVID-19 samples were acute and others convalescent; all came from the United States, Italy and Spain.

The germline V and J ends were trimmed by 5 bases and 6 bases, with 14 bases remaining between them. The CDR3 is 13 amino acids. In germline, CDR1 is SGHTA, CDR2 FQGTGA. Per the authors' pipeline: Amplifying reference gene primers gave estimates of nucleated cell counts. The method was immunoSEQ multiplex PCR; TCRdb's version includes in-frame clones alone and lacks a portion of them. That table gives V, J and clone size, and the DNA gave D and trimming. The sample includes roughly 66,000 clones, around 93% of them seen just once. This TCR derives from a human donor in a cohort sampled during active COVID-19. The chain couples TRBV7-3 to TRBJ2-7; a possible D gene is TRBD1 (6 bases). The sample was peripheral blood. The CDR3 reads CASSRTQGSEQYF. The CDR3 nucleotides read TGTGCCAGCAGCCGCACTCAGGGGAGCGAGCAGTACTTC.